The 8 T cell receptor beta chains below all came from one sample that was sequenced in a study of blood T cells in healthy people across ages. With a J-beta primer mix and a sample-barcoded 5' primer, a second PCR ran about 7 to 12 cycles. Using its own MiXCR run on the 5' RACE reads, TCRdb lists one record per CDR3 protein. This sample has about 930,000 distinct CDR3 sequences, with approximately 32% found just once. These data were also reused for a study on T cells of mothers and their children.

Source material: blood. The receptors originated from a woman aged 40 to 50 in good health.

As regards this clonotype: An end of the junction differs from the germline gene, which may be a read error. V gene TRBV28 combines with J gene TRBJ1-6; D unresolved. This CDR3 has 15 amino acids. Germline values: CDR1 MDHEN, CDR2 SYDVKM. Written as DNA, the CDR3 is TGTGTCAGCGCTGGGCCGAGCTCCTATAATTCACCCCTCCACTTT. Its translation: CVSAGPSSYNSPLHF.

This clonotype has a handful of counts. The chain uses TRBV9 and TRBJ2-3, with D perhaps TRBD1 (6 bases). Germline-derived CDR1 and CDR2 are SGDLS and YYNGEE. Trimming took off 0 bases at V and 4 bases at J, with 12 bases between the two ends. This CDR3 has 15 residues. This CDR3 reads CASSVDRGGPDTQYF. The CDR3, as DNA: TGTGCCAGCAGCGTAGATCGAGGGGGACCAGATACGCAGTATTTT.

This clonotype was observed a few times. This chain connects TRBV3-1 to TRBJ2-7, with 7 bases identical to TRBD1. The CDR3 contains 16 residues. V lost 4 bases, J lost 1 base, and 10 bases stayed unmatched. The germline V gene encodes CDR1 LGHDT and CDR2 YNNKEL (reference sequence). The CDR3 here is CASSPPEGAPSYEQYF. The CDR3 coding sequence is TGTGCCAGCAGCCCCCCCGAGGGGGCCCCTTCCTACGAGCAGTACTTC.

Regarding this clonotype: It is likely a read error, because the conserved phenylalanine at the end of the CDR3 is missing. The chain recombines TRBV6-5 with TRBJ2-1; 15 bases agree with TRBD2. V was pared by 1 base and J by 7 bases, with 11 bases of the junction left unmatched. CDR1 is MNHEY and CDR2 is SVGAGI in the germline V gene. The length of the CDR3 is 19 residues. CDR3 sequence reads: CASSYLGLAGGLSWNEQFC. CDR3 coding DNA: TGTGCCAGCAGTTACTTGGGACTAGCGGGGGGCTTGTCGTGGAATGAGCAGTTCTGC.

This clonotype was seen many times. The chain recombines TRBV20-1 with TRBJ1-5; D gene unclear. V shed 0 bases and J shed 3 bases, with 12 bases lying between them. This CDR3 region has 15 residues. Germline CDR1 reads DFQATT; CDR2 reads SNEGSKA (reference sequence). CDR3 sequence reads: CSARDQGRPNQPQHF. The CDR3 DNA sequence: TGCAGTGCTAGAGATCAAGGGAGGCCCAATCAGCCCCAGCATTTT.

This clonotype was counted a few times. The chain couples TRBV10-3 to TRBJ1-2, with a possible D match to TRBD1 (6 bases). Trimming shortened V by 4 bases and J by 7 bases, and 22 bases separated the two germline ends. This CDR3 comprises 16 residues. Germline-derived CDR1 and CDR2 are ENHRY and SYGVKD. CDR3 bases: TGTGCCATCAGTGGCAGGGTGGCAGGGGATTATGGTGGCTACACCTTC. This gives the protein CAISGRVAGDYGGYTF.

This clonotype was counted only a few times. The chain uses TRBV28 and TRBJ1-2; D is possibly TRBD1 (6 bases). The V and J ends lost 6 bases and 6 bases respectively, with 11 bases between them. The CDR3 is made up of 12 amino acids. Germline V CDR1 and CDR2: MDHEN, SYDVKM. The CDR3 here is CASRGGRDGYTF. CDR3 DNA sequence: TGTGCCAGCAGAGGGGGGAGGGATGGCTACACCTTC.

For this clonotype: One end of the junction varies from germline; a read error may be responsible. The genes are TRBV7-2 and TRBJ2-5, with a possible D match to TRBD2 (6 bases). Per germline, CDR1 SGHTA and CDR2 FQGNSA. The CDR3 sequence is 15 residues long. CDR3 in DNA: TGTGCCTGCAGCCCCTCTACTAGCCGATACAATGAGCAGTACTTC. Translating it yields CACSPSTSRYNEQYF.